This TCR beta chain was recovered during a study of OX40 agonist ivuxolimab in advanced cancers. Study in general: Ivuxolimab, an antibody acting as an agonist of OX40 (CD134), was used to treat patients. Patients were treated with intravenous ivuxolimab, dosed at 0.01 to 10 mg/kg and infused every 2 weeks.

The germline CDR1 and CDR2 sequences are MDHEN and SYDVKM. CDR3 length: 14 amino acids. V lost 6 bases and J 2 bases, leaving 11 bases between the germline ends. Using immunoSEQ multiplex PCR, the repertoire was profiled, and TCRdb retains in-frame clones only, with some absent. The table records approximately 78,000 clones, approximately 90% of them present only once. The sequence was collected from an adult with an advanced solid tumor such as melanoma, head and neck, liver or kidney cancer. This chain connects TRBV28 to TRBJ2-1, with a possible D match to TRBD2 (7 bases). The specimen comprised CD4+ or CD8+ T cells sorted from blood, sampled in a trial of the OX40 agonist ivuxolimab. CDR3 coding DNA: TGTGCCAGCAGAGGAGGGGGGGCCTACAATGAGCAGTTCTTC. It encodes CASRGGGAYNEQFF.